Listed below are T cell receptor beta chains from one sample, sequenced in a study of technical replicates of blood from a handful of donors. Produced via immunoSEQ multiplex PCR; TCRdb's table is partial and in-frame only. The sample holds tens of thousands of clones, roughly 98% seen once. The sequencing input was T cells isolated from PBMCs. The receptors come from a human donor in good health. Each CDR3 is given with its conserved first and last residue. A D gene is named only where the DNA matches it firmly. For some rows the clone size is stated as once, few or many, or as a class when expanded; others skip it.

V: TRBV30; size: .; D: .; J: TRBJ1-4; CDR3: CAWRQGRGREKLFF; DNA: TGTGCCTGGAGGCAGGGCCGGGGGAGGGAAAAACTGTTTTTT
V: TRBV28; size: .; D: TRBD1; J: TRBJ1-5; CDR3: CASSFGTVHQPQHF; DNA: TGTGCCAGCAGTTTCGGGACAGTTCATCAGCCCCAGCATTTT
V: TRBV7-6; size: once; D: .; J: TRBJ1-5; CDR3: CASSLYNQPQHF; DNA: TGTGCCAGCAGCTTATACAATCAGCCCCAGCATTTT
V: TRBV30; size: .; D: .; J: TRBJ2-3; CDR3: CAWPPTDTQYF; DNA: TGTGCCTGGCCCCCAACAGATACGCAGTATTTT
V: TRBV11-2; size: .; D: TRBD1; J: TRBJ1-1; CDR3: CASSLGWTGRTEAFF; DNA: TGTGCCAGCAGCTTAGGGTGGACAGGGAGGACTGAAGCTTTCTTT
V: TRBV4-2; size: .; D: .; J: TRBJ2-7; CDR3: CASSRPAGETYEQYF; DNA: TGTGCCAGCAGCCGCCCGGCAGGGGAAACCTACGAGCAGTACTTC
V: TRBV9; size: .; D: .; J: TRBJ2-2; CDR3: CASSPPLQGTGELFF; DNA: TGTGCCAGCAGCCCTCCCCTCCAGGGAACCGGGGAGCTGTTTTTT
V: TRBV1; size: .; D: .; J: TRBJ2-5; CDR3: CTSSSPWGVETQYF; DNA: TGCACCAGCAGTTCTCCCTGGGGAGTAGAGACCCAGTACTTC
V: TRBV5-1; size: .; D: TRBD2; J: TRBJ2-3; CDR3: CASSLVGSGGYADTQYF; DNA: TGCGCCAGCAGCTTGGTTGGTAGCGGGGGGTATGCAGATACGCAGTATTTT
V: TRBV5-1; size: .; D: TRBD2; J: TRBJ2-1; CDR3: CASSLAAGAYNEQFF; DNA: TGCGCCAGCAGCTTGGCGGCGGGGGCCTACAATGAGCAGTTCTTC
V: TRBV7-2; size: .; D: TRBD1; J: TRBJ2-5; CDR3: CASSPFDRDKETQYF; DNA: TGTGCCAGCAGCCCCTTTGACAGGGACAAAGAGACCCAGTACTTC
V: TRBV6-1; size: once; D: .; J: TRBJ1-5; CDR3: CASSEFDRTNQPQHF; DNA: TGTGCCAGCAGTGAGTTCGACAGGACTAATCAGCCCCAGCATTTT
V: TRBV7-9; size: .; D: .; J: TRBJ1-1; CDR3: CASSFGGYGTEAFF; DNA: TGTGCCAGCAGCTTCGGAGGGTACGGCACTGAAGCTTTCTTT
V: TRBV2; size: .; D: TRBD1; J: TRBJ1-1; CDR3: CASPRGLWTGVNTEAFF; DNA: TGTGCCAGTCCCCGCGGTCTTTGGACAGGGGTGAACACTGAAGCTTTCTTT
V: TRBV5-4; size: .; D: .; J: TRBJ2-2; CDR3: CASRLLGGRTGELFF; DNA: TGTGCCAGCAGACTCCTTGGAGGGCGAACCGGGGAGCTGTTTTTT
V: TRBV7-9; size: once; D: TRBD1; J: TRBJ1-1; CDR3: CASSSRTGRMDTEAFF; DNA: TGTGCCAGCAGCTCGAGGACAGGGAGAATGGACACTGAAGCTTTCTTT
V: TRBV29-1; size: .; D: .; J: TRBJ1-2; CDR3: CSVMTVGYGYTF; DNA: TGCAGCGTCATGACAGTTGGCTATGGCTACACCTTC
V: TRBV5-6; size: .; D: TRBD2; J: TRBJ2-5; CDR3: CASSRGTSGTATQYF; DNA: TGTGCCAGCTCCAGGGGGACTAGCGGGACCGCGACCCAGTACTTC
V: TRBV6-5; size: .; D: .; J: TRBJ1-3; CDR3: CASSYSSGSGNTIYF; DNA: TGTGCCAGCAGTTACTCCTCAGGGTCAGGAAACACCATATATTTT
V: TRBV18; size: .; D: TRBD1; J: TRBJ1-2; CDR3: CASSPRDRGPYGYTF; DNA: TGTGCCAGCTCACCACGGGACAGGGGGCCCTATGGCTACACCTTC
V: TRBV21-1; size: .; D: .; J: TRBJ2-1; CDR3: CASTPAGTGCSYNEQFF; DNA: TGTGCCAGCACCCCAGCGGGGACCGGTTGCTCCTACAATGAGCAGTTCTTC
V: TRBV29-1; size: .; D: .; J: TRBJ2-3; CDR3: CSVGGGQGDTQYF; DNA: TGCAGCGTTGGGGGGGGGCAGGGGGATACGCAGTATTTT
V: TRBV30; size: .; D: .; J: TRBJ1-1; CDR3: CAWSAYDPEAFF; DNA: TGTGCCTGGAGTGCCTACGATCCTGAAGCTTTCTTT
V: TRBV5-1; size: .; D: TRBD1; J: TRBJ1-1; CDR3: CASSLAGTVPTFGTEAFF; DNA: TGCGCCAGCAGCTTAGCCGGGACAGTTCCTACCTTCGGCACTGAAGCTTTCTTT
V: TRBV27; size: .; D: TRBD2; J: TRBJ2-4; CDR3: CASSQTGLAGENIQYF; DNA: TGTGCCAGCAGCCAAACGGGACTAGCGGGAGAAAACATTCAGTACTTC
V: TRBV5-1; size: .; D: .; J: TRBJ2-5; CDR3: CASRELQETQYF; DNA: TGCGCCAGCCGAGAACTGCAAGAGACCCAGTACTTC
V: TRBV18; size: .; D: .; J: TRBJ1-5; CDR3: CASSPYEASQNQPQHF; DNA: TGTGCCAGCTCACCTTATGAGGCGAGTCAGAATCAGCCCCAGCATTTT
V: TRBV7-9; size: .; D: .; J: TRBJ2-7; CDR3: CASSPQGPDSYEQYF; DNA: TGTGCCAGCAGCCCCCAGGGGCCCGACTCCTACGAGCAGTACTTC
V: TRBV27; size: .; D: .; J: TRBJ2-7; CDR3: CASSLRDTGYHEQYF; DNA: TGTGCCAGCAGTTTAAGGGACACAGGGTACCACGAGCAGTACTTC
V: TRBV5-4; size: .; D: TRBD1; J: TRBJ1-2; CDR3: CASSLSVIQGRGGYTF; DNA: TGTGCCAGCAGCTTAAGCGTAATACAGGGGCGGGGTGGCTACACCTTC
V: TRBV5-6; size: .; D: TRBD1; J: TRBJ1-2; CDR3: CASSFGSGGGDRGGYTF; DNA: TGTGCCAGCAGCTTCGGGAGTGGAGGGGGCGATCGCGGTGGCTACACCTTC
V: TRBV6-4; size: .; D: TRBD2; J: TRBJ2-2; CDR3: CASGPLAGANTGELFF; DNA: TGTGCCAGCGGACCTCTAGCGGGGGCGAACACCGGGGAGCTGTTTTTT
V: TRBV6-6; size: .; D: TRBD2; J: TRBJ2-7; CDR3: CASSSLAGGGHREQYF; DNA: TGTGCCAGCAGTTCACTAGCGGGAGGAGGGCATCGCGAGCAGTACTTC
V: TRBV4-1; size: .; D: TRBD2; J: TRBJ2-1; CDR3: CASSRTRGTSAYNEQFF; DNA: TGCGCCAGCAGCCGTACGAGGGGGACTAGCGCGTACAATGAGCAGTTCTTC
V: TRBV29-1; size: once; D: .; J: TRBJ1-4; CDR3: CSVVGGNEKLFF; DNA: TGCAGCGTTGTGGGAGGGAATGAAAAACTGTTTTTT
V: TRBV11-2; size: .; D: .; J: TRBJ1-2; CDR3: CASRTGQMPLLYGYTF; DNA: TGTGCCAGCAGGACAGGACAAATGCCCCTGTTATATGGCTACACCTTC
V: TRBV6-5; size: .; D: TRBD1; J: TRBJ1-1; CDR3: CASSYQGVYTEAFF; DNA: TGTGCCAGCAGTTACCAGGGGGTTTATACTGAAGCTTTCTTT
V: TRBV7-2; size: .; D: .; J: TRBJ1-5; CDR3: CASSTQGGQPQHF; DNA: TGTGCCAGCAGCACCCAAGGGGGTCAGCCCCAGCATTTT
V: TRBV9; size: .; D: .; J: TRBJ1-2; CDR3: CASSVDREGYGYTF; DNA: TGTGCCAGCAGCGTAGACAGGGAGGGCTATGGCTACACCTTC
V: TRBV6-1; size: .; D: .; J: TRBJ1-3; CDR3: CASREAGGGNTIYF; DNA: TGTGCCAGCAGGGAGGCGGGGGGTGGAAACACCATATATTTT
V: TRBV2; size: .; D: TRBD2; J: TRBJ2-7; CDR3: CASRRERLNEQYF; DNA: TGTGCCAGCAGGCGGGAGAGGCTCAACGAGCAGTACTTC
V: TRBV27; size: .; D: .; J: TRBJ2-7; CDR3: CASSLRPTVSGGEQYF; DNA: TGTGCCAGCAGTTTACGGCCGACAGTCTCCGGCGGCGAGCAGTACTTC
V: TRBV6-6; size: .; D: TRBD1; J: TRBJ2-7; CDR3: CASTTQGAYEQYF; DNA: TGTGCCAGTACGACCCAGGGGGCGTACGAGCAGTACTTC
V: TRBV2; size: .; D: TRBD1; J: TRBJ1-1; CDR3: CASSLNRGQEAFF; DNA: TGTGCCAGCAGTCTCAACAGGGGTCAGGAAGCTTTCTTT
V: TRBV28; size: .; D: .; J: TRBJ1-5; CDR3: CASSPGTTRMGNQPQHF; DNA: TGTGCCAGCTCCCCAGGGACTACAAGAATGGGCAATCAGCCCCAGCATTTT
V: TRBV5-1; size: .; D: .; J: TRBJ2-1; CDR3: CASSLVGSPDNEQFF; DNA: TGCGCCAGCAGCTTAGTGGGGAGCCCCGACAATGAGCAGTTCTTC
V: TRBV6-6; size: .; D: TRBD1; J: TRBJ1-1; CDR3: CASSYGTVAFF; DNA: TGTGCCAGCAGTTACGGGACAGTAGCTTTCTTT
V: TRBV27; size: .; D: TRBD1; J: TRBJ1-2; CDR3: CASSMSVKGARLNYGYTF; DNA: TGTGCCAGCAGTATGAGCGTCAAGGGGGCGCGTCTCAACTATGGCTACACCTTC
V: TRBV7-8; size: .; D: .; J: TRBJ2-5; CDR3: CASSLVVGYQETQYF; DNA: TGTGCCAGCAGCTTAGTCGTCGGGTACCAAGAGACCCAGTACTTC